A selection of T cell receptor beta chains follows, all from one sample in a study of blood T cell repertoires in COVID-19. This table comes from immunoSEQ multiplex PCR, and its TCRdb copy is limited to in-frame clones, with some not included. This table holds 110,000 or so clones, roughly 91% found once. The sample comprised peripheral blood. The origin of the receptors is a human donor with acute or convalescent COVID-19. The donor label of this sample is uncertain. The CDR3 runs from the conserved cysteine through the conserved F or W.

CDR3,J,V
CASSQAYRGDGYTF,TRBJ1-2,TRBV4-2
CASRGRPLRGNQPQHF,TRBJ1-5,TRBV23-1
CASRFRTSRQRKALMNTEAFF,TRBJ1-1,TRBV28
CASSSGGQSSGNTIYF,TRBJ1-3,TRBV6-5
CAINTGTEATGELFF,TRBJ2-2,TRBV7-8
CASSLAGGANGYTF,TRBJ1-2,TRBV5-1
CASSQAQKTYEQYF,TRBJ2-7,TRBV4-2
CASSLQGLWTDTQYF,TRBJ2-3,TRBV5-1
CSVEDWTGANTEAFF,TRBJ1-1,TRBV29-1
CASSANRGSTGELFF,TRBJ2-2,TRBV13
CAWSPLTRTNTEAFF,TRBJ1-1,TRBV30
CASSTKKGAQNQPQHF,TRBJ1-5,TRBV19
CASSLGTSGTNEQFF,TRBJ2-1,TRBV7-2
CASSLASQGFEKLFF,TRBJ1-4,TRBV7-2
CASSLDRGSYEKLFF,TRBJ1-4,TRBV4-1
CASSLNRQGGNTEAFF,TRBJ1-1,TRBV7-2
CASSPPQAGLNGYTF,TRBJ1-2,TRBV18
CAWDATGGNYGYTF,TRBJ1-2,TRBV30
CASSYGHTQETQYF,TRBJ2-5,TRBV6-5
CASSGQGNNEQFF,TRBJ2-1,TRBV18
CASSPGVAGDRYEQYF,TRBJ2-7,TRBV5-4
CASSYQTRGPNTEAFF,TRBJ1-1,TRBV6-5
CASSPMLGRHEKLFF,TRBJ1-4,TRBV7-9
CASSSRSFEDTQYF,TRBJ2-3,TRBV28
CASSTSGTDNQPQHF,TRBJ1-5,TRBV19
CASTGQGVDTEAFF,TRBJ1-1,TRBV7-3
CASSYSIGTGHNEQFF,TRBJ2-1,TRBV6-2/TRBV6-3
CASSQDRRGPNTEAFF,TRBJ1-1,TRBV4-2
CASSLAGALETQYF,TRBJ2-5,TRBV27
CASSGQGATEAFF,TRBJ1-1,TRBV6-2/TRBV6-3
CAISESSLDGELFF,TRBJ2-2,TRBV10-3
CASSYSAVNTEAFF,TRBJ1-1,TRBV6-5
CASSVGGSGGYEQYF,TRBJ2-7,TRBV9
CASRSLAGGLGNEQFF,TRBJ2-1,TRBV6-4
CASSLPSTDTQYF,TRBJ2-3,TRBV28
CATSVAGGYNEQFF,TRBJ2-1,TRBV24-1
CASSLRTGITYGYTF,TRBJ1-2,TRBV5-1
CASSRAGGAYEQYF,TRBJ2-7,TRBV11-2